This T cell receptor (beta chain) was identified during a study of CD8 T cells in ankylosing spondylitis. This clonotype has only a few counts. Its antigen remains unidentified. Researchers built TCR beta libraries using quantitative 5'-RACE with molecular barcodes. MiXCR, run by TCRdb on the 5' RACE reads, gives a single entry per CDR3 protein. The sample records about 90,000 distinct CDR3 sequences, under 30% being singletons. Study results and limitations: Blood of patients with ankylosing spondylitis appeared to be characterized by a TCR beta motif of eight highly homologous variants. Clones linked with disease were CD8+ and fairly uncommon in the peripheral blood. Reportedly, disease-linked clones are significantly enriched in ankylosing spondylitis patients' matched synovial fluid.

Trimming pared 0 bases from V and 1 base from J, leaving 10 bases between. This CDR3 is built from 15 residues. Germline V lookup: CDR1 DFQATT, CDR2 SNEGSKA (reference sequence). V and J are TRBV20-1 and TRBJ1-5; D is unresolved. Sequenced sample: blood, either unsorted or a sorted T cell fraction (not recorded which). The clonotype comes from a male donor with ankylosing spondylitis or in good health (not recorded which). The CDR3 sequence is CSAREDPLSNQPQHF. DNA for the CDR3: TGCAGTGCTAGAGAAGACCCCCTAAGCAATCAGCCCCAGCATTTT.